Presented here are 13 T cell receptor beta chains from one specimen sequenced in a study of cytomegalovirus exposure and HLA in healthy donors (dated by TCRdb to about 2017). Preparation of the library involved the immunoSEQ multiplex PCR assay. The multiplex PCR relied on a mix of 60 forward primers for TCR Vbeta segments and 13 reverse primers for TCR Jbeta segments. This immuneACCESS table, as held by TCRdb, lists in-frame sequences with V and J called but not all clones. Of the missing ones, under half trace to an unresolved V gene in checked studies; the others have no known cause. The sample contains about 130,000 clones, roughly 80% of them found a single time. Under 4.5% of the sample is in the top ten clones. The sequenced sample was PBMCs. Receptors were obtained from a young man in good health and CMV-seropositive.

The J gene is TRBJ2-7, the V gene TRBV6-6; TRBD1 matches 7 bases. V was pared by 6 bases and J by 0 bases, with 5 bases of the junction left unmatched. CDR3 size: 14 residues. Per germline, CDR1 MNHNY and CDR2 SVGAGI (reference sequence). In nucleotides, the CDR3 is TGTGCCAGCAGGGGGGACAGCCCCTCCTACGAGCAGTACTTC. This gives the protein CASRGDSPSYEQYF.

This clone was picked up a small number of times. The chain links TRBV18 to TRBJ2-7; 9 bases align to TRBD1. The CDR3 consists of 12 residues. V was clipped by 6 bases and J by 5 bases; unmatched bases: 2. From germline, CDR1 is KGHSH and CDR2 LQKENI. CDR3 amino acids: CASSGDRDEQYF. CDR3 sequence (DNA): TGTGCCAGCTCCGGGGACAGGGACGAGCAGTACTTC.

The chain has TRBV10-3 and TRBJ2-3, with TRBD1 identical over 12 bases. J lost 6 bases, V lost 4 bases, and 8 bases had no gene match. There are 16 residues in the CDR3. Germline V lookup: CDR1 ENHRY, CDR2 SYGVKD. The CDR3 is CAISVGVGQGADTQYF. The CDR3 region has the DNA TGTGCCATCAGTGTCGGAGTGGGACAGGGGGCGGATACGCAGTATTTT.

The rearrangement joins TRBV9 to TRBJ1-5; D is possibly TRBD1 (5 bases). The CDR3 length is 14 residues. V was shortened by 3 bases and J by 6 bases, with 13 bases between the two germline ends. The germline V gene has CDR1 SGDLS and CDR2 YYNGEE. CDR3 sequence: CASSAGQGGQPQHF. In nucleotides, the CDR3 is TGTGCCAGCAGCGCTGGGCAGGGCGGTCAGCCCCAGCATTTT.

The chain carries TRBV10-3 and TRBJ2-1, with D unresolved. The CDR3 totals 13 residues. Trimming removed 0 bases at V and 14 bases at J, with 14 bases between. Per the germline V gene, CDR1 is ENHRY and CDR2 is SYGVKD. The CDR3 DNA is TGTGCCATCAGTGAGTCGGTTCGTGGTATAGAGTTCTTC. Translating it yields CAISESVRGIEFF.

The chain employs TRBV6-6 and TRBJ1-5; possibly TRBD1 for D (5 bases). From germline, CDR1 is MNHNY and CDR2 SVGAGI (reference sequence). Deletions cut 4 bases from V and 4 bases from J, with 11 bases between. The CDR3 is 14 residues long. CDR3 sequence: CASSSNGGNQPQHF. The DNA of the CDR3 is TGTGCCAGCAGTTCAAATGGGGGGAATCAGCCCCAGCATTTT.

As for this clone: Other DNA sequences in the same sample also yield this CDR3. V gene TRBV7-9 combines with J gene TRBJ1-1; 7 nucleotides agree with TRBD1. The CDR3 runs to 12 residues. Trimming took 7 bases from V and 3 from J; bases not matched to a gene: 2. Germline V gene sequence: CDR1 SEHNR, CDR2 FQNEAQ (reference sequence). The CDR3 sequence is CASTRGDTEAFF. DNA for the CDR3: TGTGCCAGCACCAGGGGGGACACTGAAGCTTTCTTT.

About this clone itself: The same CDR3 is also encoded by other DNA sequences in this sample. The chain joins TRBV27 to TRBJ1-1, with no clear D. From germline, CDR1 is MNHEY and CDR2 SMNVEV (reference sequence). The CDR3 is 11 residues long. Between the trimmed V and J ends, which lost 0 bases and 11 bases, there was a span of 7 bases. The CDR3 is CASSLSYGAFF. The CDR3 nucleotides are TGTGCCAGCAGTTTATCGTACGGGGCTTTCTTT.

The gene calls are TRBV7-9 and TRBJ2-1, with TRBD1 matching over 8 bases. V dropped 0 bases and J dropped 9; count of bases not matched to a gene: 7. Germline assignment: CDR1 SEHNR and CDR2 FQNEAQ (reference sequence). The CDR3 has 15 amino acids. CDR3 residues: CASSLAVTGVTEQFF. The DNA for the CDR3 is TGTGCCAGCAGCTTAGCAGTGACAGGGGTTACTGAGCAGTTCTTC. The full variable domain, its missing parts supplied by reference TRBV7-9 and TRBJ2-1, is DTGVSQNPRHKITKRGQNVTFRCDPISEHNRLYWYRQTLGQGPEFLTYFQNEAQLEKSRLLSDRFSAERPKGSFSTLEIQRTEQGDSAMYLCASSLAVTGVTEQFFGPGTRLTVL.

J is TRBJ1-2 and V is TRBV30; possible D gene TRBD1, 5 bases. The CDR3 loop spans 15 amino acids. V was clipped by 5 bases and J by 4 bases, with 20 bases between them. Germline values: CDR1 GTSNPN, CDR2 SVGIG (reference sequence). This CDR3 reads CAWGLPRRGGYGYTF. CDR3 bases: TGTGCCTGGGGATTACCCCGTCGGGGGGGCTATGGCTACACCTTC.

This clone was seen once. This chain links TRBV7-2 with TRBJ2-1; 10 bases map to TRBD2. This CDR3 is 15 amino acids long. CDR1 is SGHTA, CDR2 FQGNSA, per germline. V lost 6 bases, J lost 3 bases, and 5 bases stayed unmatched. The CDR3 DNA is TGTGCCAGCAGAAGCGGGAGGGGAATCTACAATGAGCAGTTCTTC. It specifies CASRSGRGIYNEQFF.

This clone was counted a few times. Distinct nucleotide sequences in the sample also encode this CDR3. The chain employs TRBV7-9 and TRBJ2-7; TRBD1 is a possible D gene (6 bases). Germline V CDR1 and CDR2: SEHNR, FQNEAQ (reference sequence). This CDR3 is built from 12 residues. Deletions cut 3 bases from V and 3 bases from J, with 6 bases between. CDR3 sequence (DNA): TGTGCCAGCAGCTTGACAGGCTACGAGCAGTACTTC. This gives the protein CASSLTGYEQYF.

This clone was recorded many times. This rearrangement joins TRBV19 to TRBJ1-5; D may be TRBD1 (5 bases). The CDR3 runs 16 residues. Trimming shortened V by 6 bases and J by 2 bases, and 17 bases separated the two germline ends. Germline V gene sequence: CDR1 LNHDA, CDR2 SQIVND (reference sequence). CDR3 protein: CASRPEGAGGNQPQHF. The DNA of the CDR3 is TGTGCCAGTAGGCCGGAAGGGGCCGGTGGCAATCAGCCCCAGCATTTT.